Described below is a single TCR beta chain sequence and its context. The antigen is unknown. The sample comes from a study of T cell responses to AZD1222 COVID-19 vaccine. Study results and limitations: Donors were largely white British and mainly female; clonal diversity was possibly underestimated.

TCRdb's table, derived via immunoSEQ multiplex PCR, lists solely in-frame clones and lacks some. Found here are around 180,000 clones, 70% to 90% of them singletons; the top ten hold 5% to 7%. Germline V gives CDR1 SNHLY, CDR2 FYNNEI. Between the trimmed V and J ends, which lost 5 bases and 7 bases, there was a span of 11 bases. The CDR3 extends over 13 amino acids. This clonotype was obtained from an adult in good health. The V call is TRBV2, the J call TRBJ2-2; the D is unclear. Sequencing was performed on peripheral blood, taken on day 0 of AZD1222 vaccination. CDR3 loop: CASSFEMVGELFF. The CDR3 DNA is TGTGCCAGCAGTTTTGAAATGGTCGGGGAGCTGTTTTTT.